The rows below give T cell receptor beta chains drawn from one sample of a study of blood T cell repertoires in COVID-19. Sequencing used immunoSEQ multiplex PCR; TCRdb keeps in-frame clones, though not all of them. In the table there are more than 300,000 clones, more than 85% of which are singletons. Input material: PBMCs or T cells enriched from blood (not recorded which). All receptors derive from a woman in her 30s who had recovered from COVID-19. The CDR3 runs from the conserved cysteine through the conserved F or W. Fields, in order: clone size, V gene, D gene, J gene, CDR3 DNA, CDR3 protein. A D gene is named only where the DNA matches it firmly. Expanded clones are given a class, and other clones once, few, many or no size at all.

abundance: once; v_gene: TRBV4-1; d_gene: .; j_gene: TRBJ2-3; CDR3nt: TGCGCCAGCAGCCAAGAGGAGGCTAGGTCAGATACGCAGTATTTT; CDR3aa: CASSQEEARSDTQYF
abundance: .; v_gene: TRBV4-1; d_gene: TRBD1; j_gene: TRBJ2-7; CDR3nt: TGCGCCAGCAGCCAAGATCCGGGACAGCTATTCTACGAGCAGTACTTC; CDR3aa: CASSQDPGQLFYEQYF
abundance: .; v_gene: TRBV27; d_gene: .; j_gene: TRBJ2-7; CDR3nt: TGTGCCAGCAGTTTAATACAGGGTGCCTACGAGCAGTACTTC; CDR3aa: CASSLIQGAYEQYF
abundance: .; v_gene: TRBV21-1; d_gene: .; j_gene: TRBJ2-3; CDR3nt: TGTGCCAGCAGGCCCCCCGCCCGCGCCACAGATACGCAGTATTTT; CDR3aa: CASRPPARATDTQYF
abundance: .; v_gene: TRBV9; d_gene: .; j_gene: TRBJ1-4; CDR3nt: TGTGCCAGCAGCGTAGGCCTACAGGTCCGTGCTGAAAAACTGTTTTTT; CDR3aa: CASSVGLQVRAEKLFF
abundance: .; v_gene: TRBV5-6; d_gene: .; j_gene: TRBJ1-5; CDR3nt: TGTGCCAGCAGCTCAGGCGGGGAGCAGCCCCAGCATTTT; CDR3aa: CASSSGGEQPQHF
abundance: once; v_gene: TRBV7-2; d_gene: .; j_gene: TRBJ2-7; CDR3nt: TGTGCCAGCAGCTTCGGAGGGTACTACGAGCAGTACTTC; CDR3aa: CASSFGGYYEQYF
abundance: .; v_gene: TRBV4-3; d_gene: TRBD1; j_gene: TRBJ2-7; CDR3nt: TGCGCCAGCAGCCGGATCTTGGGACAGGACGATCAGCAGTACTTC; CDR3aa: CASSRILGQDDQQYF
abundance: .; v_gene: TRBV6-6; d_gene: TRBD2; j_gene: TRBJ2-3; CDR3nt: TGTGCCAGCAGTCCGGGACTAGCACCATCGTGGGTCACAGATACGCAGTATTTT; CDR3aa: CASSPGLAPSWVTDTQYF
abundance: .; v_gene: TRBV19; d_gene: TRBD1; j_gene: TRBJ1-5; CDR3nt: TGTGCCAGCACCGGGACAGGGGGACCCAATCAGCCCCAGCATTTT; CDR3aa: CASTGTGGPNQPQHF
abundance: .; v_gene: TRBV2; d_gene: TRBD2; j_gene: TRBJ2-5; CDR3nt: TGTGCCAGCAGGGAGACTAGCGGGGTGGTTGGAGAGACCCAGTACTTC; CDR3aa: CASRETSGVVGETQYF
abundance: .; v_gene: TRBV7-2; d_gene: TRBD2; j_gene: TRBJ2-7; CDR3nt: TGTGCCAGCAGCTTAGATATGGCGGGAGCTGGCTACGGGCAGTACTTC; CDR3aa: CASSLDMAGAGYGQYF
abundance: .; v_gene: TRBV7-2; d_gene: TRBD2; j_gene: TRBJ2-7; CDR3nt: TGTGCCAGCAGCTTAGTACTAGCGGGGGGTGACGAGCAGTACTTC; CDR3aa: CASSLVLAGGDEQYF
abundance: .; v_gene: TRBV28; d_gene: TRBD2; j_gene: TRBJ2-7; CDR3nt: TGTGCCAGCAGTACCCGACGGGCGGGGGGTTCCGAGCAGTACTTC; CDR3aa: CASSTRRAGGSEQYF
abundance: once; v_gene: TRBV6-2/TRBV6-3; d_gene: TRBD2; j_gene: TRBJ2-3; CDR3nt: TGTGCCAGCAGTTACCGGATAGCGGGGGGGACTAGCACAGATACGCAGTATTTT; CDR3aa: CASSYRIAGGTSTDTQYF
abundance: .; v_gene: TRBV5-6; d_gene: .; j_gene: TRBJ2-5; CDR3nt: TGTGCCAGCGGACTCTTGGCCCAAGAGACCCAGTACTTC; CDR3aa: CASGLLAQETQYF
abundance: .; v_gene: TRBV6-5; d_gene: TRBD2; j_gene: TRBJ2-1; CDR3nt: TGTGCCAGCAGTTACTACTCGCGGCGGGGGTATGAGCAGTTCTTC; CDR3aa: CASSYYSRRGYEQFF
abundance: .; v_gene: TRBV18; d_gene: TRBD1; j_gene: TRBJ2-2; CDR3nt: TGTGCCAGCTCACCCGGGACAGGGCACACCGGGGAGCTGTTTTTT; CDR3aa: CASSPGTGHTGELFF
abundance: .; v_gene: TRBV13; d_gene: .; j_gene: TRBJ2-1; CDR3nt: TGTGCCAGCACCCTAGGCGGGGCAGGAGGGGCGGGGAATGAGCAGTTCTTC; CDR3aa: CASTLGGAGGAGNEQFF
abundance: .; v_gene: TRBV28; d_gene: .; j_gene: TRBJ2-5; CDR3nt: TGTGCCAGCAGTTTATCCGTGCGTTGGGAGACCCAGTACTTC; CDR3aa: CASSLSVRWETQYF
abundance: .; v_gene: TRBV7-9; d_gene: .; j_gene: TRBJ1-4; CDR3nt: TGTGCCAGCAGTAGAAGGCTAGGACAGTCCGAAAAACTGTTTTTT; CDR3aa: CASSRRLGQSEKLFF
abundance: .; v_gene: TRBV9; d_gene: .; j_gene: TRBJ2-7; CDR3nt: TGTGCCAGCAGCCGTGGAGGGGAGCAGTACTTC; CDR3aa: CASSRGGEQYF
abundance: .; v_gene: TRBV3-1/TRBV3-2; d_gene: .; j_gene: TRBJ2-5; CDR3nt: TGTGCCAGCAGCCAATGGAAAGCGGAGGCTCCCAGACGGGGGGAGACCCAGTACTTC; CDR3aa: CASSQWKAEAPRRGETQYF
abundance: .; v_gene: TRBV7-9; d_gene: .; j_gene: TRBJ2-5; CDR3nt: TGTGCCAGCAGCCTGGAAGAGGCGACCCAGTACTTC; CDR3aa: CASSLEEATQYF
abundance: .; v_gene: TRBV7-3; d_gene: .; j_gene: TRBJ1-1; CDR3nt: TGTGCCAGCAGCTTAAATCCGGGGATGAACACTGAAGCTTTCTTT; CDR3aa: CASSLNPGMNTEAFF
abundance: .; v_gene: TRBV28; d_gene: TRBD2; j_gene: TRBJ2-7; CDR3nt: TGTGCCAGCAGCCCGATGCCGGGACTAGCGGGAGAGTCCTACGAGCAGTACTTC; CDR3aa: CASSPMPGLAGESYEQYF
abundance: .; v_gene: TRBV6-1; d_gene: .; j_gene: TRBJ2-5; CDR3nt: TGTGCCAGCAGTGAAGTGCGGGGGCTGGAGACCCAGTACTTC; CDR3aa: CASSEVRGLETQYF
abundance: .; v_gene: TRBV29-1; d_gene: .; j_gene: TRBJ1-1; CDR3nt: TGCAGCGTGGCAGGGGTCCTGGGTACTGAAGCTTTCTTT; CDR3aa: CSVAGVLGTEAFF
abundance: .; v_gene: TRBV7-2; d_gene: TRBD2; j_gene: TRBJ2-3; CDR3nt: TGTGCCAGCAGCTTAAGGGGGCGTAGCGGGGGGCCCACAGATACGCAGTATTTT; CDR3aa: CASSLRGRSGGPTDTQYF
abundance: few; v_gene: TRBV7-9; d_gene: TRBD1; j_gene: TRBJ1-6; CDR3nt: TGTGCCAGCAGCCCTCAGGGGGTTAGTGGTTCACCCCTCCACTTT; CDR3aa: CASSPQGVSGSPLHF
abundance: once; v_gene: TRBV7-2; d_gene: TRBD1; j_gene: TRBJ1-2; CDR3nt: TGTGCCAGCAGCCCTCGGGACAGCTATTATGGCTACACCTTC; CDR3aa: CASSPRDSYYGYTF
abundance: .; v_gene: TRBV4-2; d_gene: TRBD1; j_gene: TRBJ2-7; CDR3nt: TGTGCCAGCAGCCTTACGCCGGGACAGGCCTACGAGCAGTACTTC; CDR3aa: CASSLTPGQAYEQYF
abundance: .; v_gene: TRBV9; d_gene: .; j_gene: TRBJ2-1; CDR3nt: TGTGCCAGCAGCAATGACAGGATAACGTTCTTC; CDR3aa: CASSNDRITFF
abundance: .; v_gene: TRBV7-2; d_gene: .; j_gene: TRBJ2-2; CDR3nt: TGTGCCAGCAGCACTAGACAGGGAGGTGACACCGGGGAGCTGTTTTTT; CDR3aa: CASSTRQGGDTGELFF
abundance: once; v_gene: TRBV12-3/TRBV12-4; d_gene: TRBD1; j_gene: TRBJ1-1; CDR3nt: TGTGCCATACTGACAGGGGCCCACACTGAAGCTTTCTTT; CDR3aa: CAILTGAHTEAFF
abundance: .; v_gene: TRBV9; d_gene: TRBD1; j_gene: TRBJ1-1; CDR3nt: TGTGCCAGCAGCGTCGCCGGGACAGGGGACACTGAAGCTTTCTTT; CDR3aa: CASSVAGTGDTEAFF
abundance: .; v_gene: TRBV5-6; d_gene: .; j_gene: TRBJ1-2; CDR3nt: TGTGCCAGCACCGCAGGCGGGGGTGCCTATGGCTACACCTTC; CDR3aa: CASTAGGGAYGYTF
abundance: .; v_gene: TRBV20-1; d_gene: .; j_gene: TRBJ2-7; CDR3nt: TGCAGTGCTTCCAGGGGCGCCCCTTACTTC; CDR3aa: CSASRGAPYF
abundance: few; v_gene: TRBV4-2; d_gene: TRBD1; j_gene: TRBJ1-2; CDR3nt: TGTGCCAGCAGCCAAGATGTGTTCCGGACAGGGCGCGACTATGGCTACACCTTC; CDR3aa: CASSQDVFRTGRDYGYTF
abundance: .; v_gene: TRBV18; d_gene: .; j_gene: TRBJ1-4; CDR3nt: TGTGCCAGCTCCCCCCAGGCCCCCGAAAAACTGTTTTTT; CDR3aa: CASSPQAPEKLFF
abundance: .; v_gene: TRBV7-6; d_gene: .; j_gene: TRBJ1-1; CDR3nt: TGTGCCAGCAGCTCGCAGGTGGGCACTGAAGCTTTCTTT; CDR3aa: CASSSQVGTEAFF
abundance: once; v_gene: TRBV14; d_gene: .; j_gene: TRBJ1-4; CDR3nt: TGTGCCAGCAGCCAAGATAGCCGACAGAGAACTAATGAAAAACTGTTTTTT; CDR3aa: CASSQDSRQRTNEKLFF